This note documents a single T cell receptor (beta chain) sequence. The CDR3 is 15 residues long. Losses at the gene ends were 5 bases for V and 4 bases for J; bases not matched to a gene: 10. Germline values: CDR1 SEHNR, CDR2 FQNEAQ (reference sequence). The data stem from a study of spatial heterogeneity in lung cancer. The time point: sample taken at primary tumor resection. The input material, whole RNA from tumor, nontumor lung or frozen PBMC, was sequenced unsorted. The 65 or so donors had untreated early-stage non-small cell lung cancer. TCRdb used MiXCR to reprocess the 5' RACE reads, holding one entry per CDR3 protein. The sample yields around 92,000 distinct CDR3 sequences, roughly 12% seen once.

The V call is TRBV7-9, the J call TRBJ1-2, with 7 positions matching TRBD1. The receptor comes from a male donor with early-stage non-small cell lung cancer. The sequencing used PBMCs, collected at surgery. The CDR3 DNA is TGTGCCAGCAGCGAAATTAACAGGGGCTCCTATGGCTACACCTTC. Translating it yields CASSEINRGSYGYTF.